Listed here is a single T cell receptor (beta chain). Its antigen is currently unknown. This record comes from a study of PD-1 blockade in classical Hodgkin lymphoma. Method: immunoSEQ multiplex PCR; TCRdb's copy keeps in-frame clones and lacks some. The top ten clones hold roughly a third of a sample with more than 25,000 clones, 78% of them seen once. Trimming removed 4 bases at V and 4 bases at J, with 10 bases between. CDR3 length: 14 amino acids. Germline V lookup: CDR1 MNHNS, CDR2 SASEGT. Every patient relapsed after autologous stem cell transplantation, and brentuximab vedotin exposure varied. The study's findings and limits: A significant rise in TCR diversity was seen by C4D1 for CD4+ cells but not for CD8+ cells. Why the repertoires differ is still unclear, perhaps disease activity or prior therapy.

The source is a human donor with classical Hodgkin lymphoma. The starting material was peripheral blood mononuclear cells (PBMCs), obtained before the second cycle of nivolumab. The rearrangement joins TRBV6-1 to TRBJ1-4, with D unclear. The CDR3 loop reads CASSVFGLNEKLFF. The CDR3 coding sequence is TGTGCCAGCAGTGTATTCGGTCTTAATGAAAAACTGTTTTTT.